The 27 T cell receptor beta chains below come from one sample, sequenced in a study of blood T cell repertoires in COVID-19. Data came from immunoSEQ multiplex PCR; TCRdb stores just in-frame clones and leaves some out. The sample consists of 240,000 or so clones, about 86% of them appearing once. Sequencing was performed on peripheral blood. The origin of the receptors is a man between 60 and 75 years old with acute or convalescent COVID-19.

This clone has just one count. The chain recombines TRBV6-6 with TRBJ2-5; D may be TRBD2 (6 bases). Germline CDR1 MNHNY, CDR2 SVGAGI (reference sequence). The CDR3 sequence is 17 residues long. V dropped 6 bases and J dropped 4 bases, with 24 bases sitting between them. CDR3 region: CASSRAPTSSIGETQYF. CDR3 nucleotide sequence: TGTGCCAGCAGCCGAGCCCCAACTAGCAGTATTGGAGAGACCCAGTACTTC.

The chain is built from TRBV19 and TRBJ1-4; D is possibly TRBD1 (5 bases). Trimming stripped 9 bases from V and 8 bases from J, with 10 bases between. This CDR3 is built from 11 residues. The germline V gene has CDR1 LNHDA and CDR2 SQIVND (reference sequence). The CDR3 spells CASGPGEKLFF. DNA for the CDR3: TGTGCCAGCGGACCAGGGGAAAAACTGTTTTTT.

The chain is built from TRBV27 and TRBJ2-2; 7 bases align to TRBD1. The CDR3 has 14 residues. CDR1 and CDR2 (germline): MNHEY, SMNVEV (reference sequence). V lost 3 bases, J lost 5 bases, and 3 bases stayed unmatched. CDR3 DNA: TGTGCCAGCAGTTTTAGGGGGCAAACCGGGGAGCTGTTTTTT. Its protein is CASSFRGQTGELFF.

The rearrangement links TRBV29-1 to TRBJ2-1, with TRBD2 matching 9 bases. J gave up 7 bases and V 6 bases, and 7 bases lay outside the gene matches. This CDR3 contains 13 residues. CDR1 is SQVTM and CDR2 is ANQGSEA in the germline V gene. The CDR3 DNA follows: TGCAGCGTGAAAGCGGGAGGTCGAAATGAGCAGTTCTTC. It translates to CSVKAGGRNEQFF.

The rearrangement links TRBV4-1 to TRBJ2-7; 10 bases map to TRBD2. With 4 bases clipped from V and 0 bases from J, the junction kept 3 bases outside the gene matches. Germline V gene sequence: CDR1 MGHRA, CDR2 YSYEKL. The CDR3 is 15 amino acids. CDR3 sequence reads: CASSRASGSSYEQYF. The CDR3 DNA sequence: TGCGCCAGCAGCCGAGCTAGCGGGAGCTCCTACGAGCAGTACTTC.

The CDR3 loop reads CASTRTANYGYTF. The CDR3 DNA sequence: TGTGCCAGCACCCGGACAGCTAACTATGGCTACACCTTC. The chain uses TRBV5-4 and TRBJ1-2, with a tentative D call TRBD1 (6 bases). CDR3 length: 13 amino acids. Trimming removed 6 bases at V and 0 bases at J, with 9 bases between. The V gene's germline CDR1 is SGHNT and CDR2 YYREEE (reference sequence).

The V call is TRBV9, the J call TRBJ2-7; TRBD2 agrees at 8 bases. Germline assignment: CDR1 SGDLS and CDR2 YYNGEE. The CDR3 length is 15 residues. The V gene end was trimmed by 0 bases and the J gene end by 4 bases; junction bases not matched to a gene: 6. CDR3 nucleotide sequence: TGTGCCAGCAGCGTAGGCGGGCAGCGGGAGTACGAGCAGTACTTC. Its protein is CASSVGGQREYEQYF.

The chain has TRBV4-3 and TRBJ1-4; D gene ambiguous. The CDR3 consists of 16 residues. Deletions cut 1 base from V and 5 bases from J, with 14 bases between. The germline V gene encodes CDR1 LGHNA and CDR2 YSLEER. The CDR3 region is CASSQVWNSENEKLFF. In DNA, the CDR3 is TGCGCCAGCAGCCAAGTGTGGAACAGTGAGAATGAAAAACTGTTTTTT.

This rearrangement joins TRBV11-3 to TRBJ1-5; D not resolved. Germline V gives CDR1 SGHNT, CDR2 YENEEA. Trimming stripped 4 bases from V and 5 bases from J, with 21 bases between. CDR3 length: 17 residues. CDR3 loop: CASSSDGGRSGDQPQHF. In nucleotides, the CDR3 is TGTGCCAGCAGCTCGGACGGCGGGAGATCCGGAGATCAGCCCCAGCATTTT.

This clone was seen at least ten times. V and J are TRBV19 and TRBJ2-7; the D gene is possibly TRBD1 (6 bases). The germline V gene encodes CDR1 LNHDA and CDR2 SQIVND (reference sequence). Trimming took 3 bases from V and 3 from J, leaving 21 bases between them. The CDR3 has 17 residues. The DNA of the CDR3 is TGTGCCAGTAGTATGTCCGGTCAGGGGCAGGGAAGCTACGAGCAGTACTTC. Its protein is CASSMSGQGQGSYEQYF.

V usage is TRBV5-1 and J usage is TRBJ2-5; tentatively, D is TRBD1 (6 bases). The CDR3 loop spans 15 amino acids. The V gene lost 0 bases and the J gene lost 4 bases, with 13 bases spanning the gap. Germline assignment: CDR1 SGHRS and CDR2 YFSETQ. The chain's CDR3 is CASSLDPTGLETQYF. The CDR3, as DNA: TGCGCCAGCAGCTTGGACCCTACAGGGTTAGAGACCCAGTACTTC.

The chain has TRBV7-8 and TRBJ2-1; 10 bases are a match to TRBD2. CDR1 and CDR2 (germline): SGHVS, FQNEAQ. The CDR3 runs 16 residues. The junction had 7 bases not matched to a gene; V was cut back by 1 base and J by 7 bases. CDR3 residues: CASSLVGTSDYNEQFF. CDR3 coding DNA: TGTGCCAGCAGCTTAGTGGGGACTAGCGATTATAATGAGCAGTTCTTC.

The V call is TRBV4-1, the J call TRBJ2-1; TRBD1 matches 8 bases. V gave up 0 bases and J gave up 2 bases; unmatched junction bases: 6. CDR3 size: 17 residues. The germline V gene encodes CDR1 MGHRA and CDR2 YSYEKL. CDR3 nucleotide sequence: TGCGCCAGCAGCCAAGATCGGAACAGGGGGGCCTACAATGAGCAGTTCTTC. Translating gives CASSQDRNRGAYNEQFF.

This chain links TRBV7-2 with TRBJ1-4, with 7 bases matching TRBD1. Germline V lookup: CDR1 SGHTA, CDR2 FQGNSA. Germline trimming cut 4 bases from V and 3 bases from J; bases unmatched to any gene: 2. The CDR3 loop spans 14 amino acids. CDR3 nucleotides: TGTGCCAGCAGCTCGACAGGGTCTAATGAAAAACTGTTTTTT. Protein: CASSSTGSNEKLFF.

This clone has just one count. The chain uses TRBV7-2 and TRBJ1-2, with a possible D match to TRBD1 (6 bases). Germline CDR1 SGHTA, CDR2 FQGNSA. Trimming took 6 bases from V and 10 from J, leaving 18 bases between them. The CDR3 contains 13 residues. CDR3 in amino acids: CASRTGVNRAYTF. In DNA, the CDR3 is TGTGCCAGCAGAACCGGGGTCAACAGGGCCTACACCTTC.

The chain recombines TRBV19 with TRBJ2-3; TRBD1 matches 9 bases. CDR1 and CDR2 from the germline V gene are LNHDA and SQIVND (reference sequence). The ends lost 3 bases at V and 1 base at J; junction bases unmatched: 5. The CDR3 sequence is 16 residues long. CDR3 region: CASSITGGSGTDTQYF. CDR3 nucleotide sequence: TGTGCCAGTAGTATTACAGGGGGCAGCGGCACAGATACGCAGTATTTT. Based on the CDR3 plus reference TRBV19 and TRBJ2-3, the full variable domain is DGGITQSPKYLFRKEGQNVTLSCEQNLNHDAMYWYRQDPGQGLRLIYYSQIVNDFQKGDIAEGYSVSREKKESFPLTVTSAQKNPTAFYLCASSITGGSGTDTQYFGPGTRLTVL.

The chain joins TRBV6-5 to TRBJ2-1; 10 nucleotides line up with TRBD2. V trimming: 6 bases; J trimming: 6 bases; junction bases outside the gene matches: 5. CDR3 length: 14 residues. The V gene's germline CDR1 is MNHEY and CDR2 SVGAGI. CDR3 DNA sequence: TGTGCCAGCAGACGAGCGGGGGGGATCAATGAGCAGTTCTTC. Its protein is CASRRAGGINEQFF.

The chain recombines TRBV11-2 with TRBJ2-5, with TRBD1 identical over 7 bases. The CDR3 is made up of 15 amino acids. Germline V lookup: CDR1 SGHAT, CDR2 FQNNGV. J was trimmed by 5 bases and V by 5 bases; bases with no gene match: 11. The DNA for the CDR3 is TGTGCCAGCAGCGTCCGGTCAGGGGGTACGGAGACCCAGTACTTC. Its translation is CASSVRSGGTETQYF.

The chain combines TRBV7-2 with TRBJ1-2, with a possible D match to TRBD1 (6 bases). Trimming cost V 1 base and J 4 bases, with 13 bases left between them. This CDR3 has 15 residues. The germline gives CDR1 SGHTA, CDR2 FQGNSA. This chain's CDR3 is CASSLEVQGPYGYTF. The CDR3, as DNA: TGTGCCAGCAGCTTAGAGGTACAGGGCCCCTATGGCTACACCTTC. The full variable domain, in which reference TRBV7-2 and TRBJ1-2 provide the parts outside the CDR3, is GAGVSQSPSNKVTEKGKDVELRCDPISGHTALYWYRQSLGQGLEFLIYFQGNSAPDKSGLPSDRFSAERTGGSVSTLTIQRTQQEDSAVYLCASSLEVQGPYGYTFGSGTRLTVV.

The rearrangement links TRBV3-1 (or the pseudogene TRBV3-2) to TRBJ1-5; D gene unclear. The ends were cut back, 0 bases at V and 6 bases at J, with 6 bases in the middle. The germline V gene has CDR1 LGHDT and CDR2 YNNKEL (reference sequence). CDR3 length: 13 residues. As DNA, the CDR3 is TGTGCCAGCAGCCAAGATCTTATTCAGCCCCAGCATTTT. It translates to CASSQDLIQPQHF.

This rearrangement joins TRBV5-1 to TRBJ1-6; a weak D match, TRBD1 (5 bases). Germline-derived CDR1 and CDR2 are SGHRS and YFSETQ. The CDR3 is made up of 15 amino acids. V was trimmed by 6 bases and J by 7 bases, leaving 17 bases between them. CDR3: CASTLTDSRNSPLHF. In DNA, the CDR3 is TGCGCCAGCACGCTGACAGATTCCAGAAATTCACCCCTCCACTTT.

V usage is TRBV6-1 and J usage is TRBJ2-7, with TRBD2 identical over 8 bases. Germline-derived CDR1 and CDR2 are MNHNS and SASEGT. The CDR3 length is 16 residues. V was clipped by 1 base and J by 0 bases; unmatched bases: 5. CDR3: CASSEGLAGLSYEQYF. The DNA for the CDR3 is TGTGCCAGCAGTGAAGGGCTAGCGGGCCTCTCCTACGAGCAGTACTTC.

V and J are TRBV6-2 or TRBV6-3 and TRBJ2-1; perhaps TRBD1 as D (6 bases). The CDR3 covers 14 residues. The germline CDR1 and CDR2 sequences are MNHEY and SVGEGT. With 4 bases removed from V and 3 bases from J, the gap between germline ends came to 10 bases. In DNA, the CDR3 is TGTGCCAGCAGTTTGATACAGGGCTACAATGAGCAGTTCTTC. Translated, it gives CASSLIQGYNEQFF.

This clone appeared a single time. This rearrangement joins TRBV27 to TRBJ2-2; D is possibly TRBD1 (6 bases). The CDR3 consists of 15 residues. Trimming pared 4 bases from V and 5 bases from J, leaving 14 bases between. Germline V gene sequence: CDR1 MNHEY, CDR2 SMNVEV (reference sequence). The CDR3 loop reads CASSSWQGSTGELFF. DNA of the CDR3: TGTGCCAGCAGTTCCTGGCAGGGGTCGACCGGGGAGCTGTTTTTT.

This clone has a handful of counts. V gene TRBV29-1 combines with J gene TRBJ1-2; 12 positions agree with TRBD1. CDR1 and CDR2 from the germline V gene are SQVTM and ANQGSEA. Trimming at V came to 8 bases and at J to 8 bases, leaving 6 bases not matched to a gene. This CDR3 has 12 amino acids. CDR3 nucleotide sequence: TGCAGCACGGGACAGGGGGCTGAGGGCTACACCTTC. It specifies CSTGQGAEGYTF.

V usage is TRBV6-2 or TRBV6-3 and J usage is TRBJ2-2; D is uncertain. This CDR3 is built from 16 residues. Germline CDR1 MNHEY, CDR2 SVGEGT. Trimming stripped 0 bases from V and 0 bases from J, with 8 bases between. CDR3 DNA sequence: TGTGCCAGCAGTTACTCAAGACACACGAACACCGGGGAGCTGTTTTTT. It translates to CASSYSRHTNTGELFF.

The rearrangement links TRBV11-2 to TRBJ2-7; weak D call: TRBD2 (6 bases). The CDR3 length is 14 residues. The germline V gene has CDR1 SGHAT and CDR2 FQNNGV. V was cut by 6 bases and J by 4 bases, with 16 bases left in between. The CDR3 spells CASRPSGPTYEQYF. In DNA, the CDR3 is TGTGCCAGCAGACCAAGCGGGCCCACATACGAGCAGTACTTC.